Sequencing of this TCR beta chain was carried out in a study of regulatory T cells in long-lasting Graves disease. This clonotype has just one count. The sample's time point: persistent/refractory GD, antithyroid drugs over 5 years with positive TRAb. After RNA was extracted from PBMCs, the TCR library was made from it. With 5 bases clipped from V and 4 bases from J, the junction kept 13 bases outside the gene matches. The length of the CDR3 is 18 residues. Germline CDR1 MGHDK, CDR2 SYGVNS. TCR beta libraries were built with iRepertoire HTBI primers and Arm-PCR of CDR3 regions. TCRdb passed the multiplex PCR reads through MiXCR, listing each CDR3 protein once. Of around 400,000 distinct CDR3 sequences listed, 23% are singletons.

This sample comprised peripheral blood mononuclear cells (PBMCs), obtained when the disease was refractory, from a patient treated with antithyroid drugs. The receptor's source is a female donor with Graves disease. The chain recombines TRBV25-1 with TRBJ1-4, with TRBD1 matching over 10 bases. The DNA of the CDR3 is TGTGCCAGCAGTCCAGGGGCGGACAGGGGGAGGCTTAATGAAAAACTGTTTTTT. Translating gives CASSPGADRGRLNEKLFF. Supplemented by reference TRBV25-1 and TRBJ1-4, the full variable domain reads EADIYQTPRYLVIGTGKKITLECSQTMGHDKMYWYQQDPGMELHLIHYSYGVNSTEKGDLSSESTVSRIRTEHFPLTLESARPSHTSQYLCASSPGADRGRLNEKLFFGSGTQLSVL.